This T cell receptor (beta chain) came from a study of blood T cells in healthy people across ages. Per-sample yields of isolated PBMCs were at least 7 million. The V end lost 6 bases, the J end lost 4 bases, and 13 bases lay between the germline ends. Germline V gene lookup returns CDR1 LGHNA and CDR2 YSLEER. The CDR3 runs to 13 residues. Study-wide points: Roughly linear age-related decline in beta diversity appeared, significant by age around 40.

With a J-beta primer mix and a sample-barcoded 5' primer, a second PCR ran roughly 6 to 12 cycles. TCRdb re-called the 5' RACE reads with MiXCR, one entry per CDR3 protein. The repertoire holds around 780,000 distinct CDR3 sequences, with roughly 56% as singletons. With respect to this clonotype: No antigen is known for it.

Sequenced sample: blood. This chain uses TRBV4-3 with TRBJ2-7, with D possibly being TRBD2 (5 bases). This receptor was taken from a man aged 40-50 years in good health. In nucleotides, the CDR3 is TGCGCCAGCAGTCGGGCGGAGGAATACGAGCAGTACTTC. This encodes CASSRAEEYEQYF.